This TCR beta chain was sequenced for a study of regulatory dendritic cells for organ transplantation. Regarding the study as a whole: Among resting subsets, memory CD8+ cells contained the most alloreactive clonotypes. Naive CD4+ and CD8+ repertoires were highly diverse; memory CD8+ was most oligoclonal.

Naive CD45RA+ and memory CD45RO+ CD4+ or CD8+ T cells were FACS-sorted. Here immunoSEQ multiplex PCR was the method, and the copy in TCRdb shows in-frame clones only, minus some. The repertoire holds under 35,000 clones, with roughly 85% as singletons. The germline V gene has CDR1 SGHDN and CDR2 FVKESK. The V end was cut by 4 bases, the J end by 0 bases, with 3 bases between. This CDR3 comprises 12 residues. This clone was recorded a few times. Its antigen is not known. The sequence came from a human donor in good health. This chain links TRBV14 with TRBJ1-1; D not resolved. Sequencing was carried out using naive CD8+ T cells from blood. As to subset: CD45RA+ naive T cells. CDR3 sequence reads: CASSLMNTEAFF. CDR3 coding DNA: TGTGCCAGCAGCCTAATGAACACTGAAGCTTTCTTT.